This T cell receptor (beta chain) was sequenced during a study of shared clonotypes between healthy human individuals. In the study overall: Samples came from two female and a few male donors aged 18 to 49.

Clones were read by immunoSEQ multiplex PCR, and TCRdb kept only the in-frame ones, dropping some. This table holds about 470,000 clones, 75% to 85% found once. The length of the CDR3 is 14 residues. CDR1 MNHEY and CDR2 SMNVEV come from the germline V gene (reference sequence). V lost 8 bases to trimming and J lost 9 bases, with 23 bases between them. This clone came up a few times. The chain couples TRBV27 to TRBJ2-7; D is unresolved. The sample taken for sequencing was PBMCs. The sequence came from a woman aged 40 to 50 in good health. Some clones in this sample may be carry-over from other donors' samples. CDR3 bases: TGTGCCAGCTCCTCCGGCCTTGGCCCCACGGTGCAGTACTTC. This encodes CASSSGLGPTVQYF.